This T cell receptor (beta chain) is from a study of cytomegalovirus exposure and HLA in healthy donors (dated by TCRdb to 2016 to 2017). Regarding the research as a whole: In an earlier analysis of about 560 of the donors, about 260 Gb of sequence data and 100 million or so unique TCR beta sequences from about 190 million T cells were reported. On average, about 240,000 unique TCR beta nucleotide sequences were sequenced per donor among 398 genotyped donors of the cohort, with 15% to 20% of those sequences being non-productive. Along with the roughly 670-subject first cohort, a separate validation cohort of over a hundred different subjects was used. Rather than using new phenotypic data, the later analysis identified candidate immune exposures from TCR beta sequences and from how often those sequences occurred across donors. The T cell repertoires of under 700 subjects were profiled by immunosequencing and related to cytomegalovirus serostatus. High-throughput TCR immunosequencing, statistical association of individual TCRs with disease status, and machine learning were combined to predict cytomegalovirus infection status. Typing coverage differed by locus: A, B, C, DRB1 and DQB1 were typed in about 629-640 donors, DQA1 in about 500, DPA1 in some 610, and DPB1 in roughly 450. HLA typing covered class I and class II loci at four-digit resolution. A later analysis re-examined previously published TCR beta repertoires from over 500 donors and added high-resolution HLA genotyping to investigate patterns of TCR occurrence. Around 300 gigabases of sequencing data and 70 million to 85 million unique TCR sequences were included in an early release covering over 600 HLA-typed donors. An earlier analysis of approximately 630 of the donors applied high-throughput TCR beta sequencing to assess whether each TCR beta V gene segment acted as functional or pseudogenic. Of the approximately 400 genotyped donors, over 65% fell in the genetic ancestry cluster associated with self-reported Caucasian donors. Genome-wide SNP genotypes for about 55% of the roughly 670 donors were used in a later genetic analysis, which treated that subset as a discovery cohort. Because of strong linkage in the cohort, 5 or 6 DR-DQ haplotypes were treated as single units for association and clustering. Donor age, sex, ethnicity and CMV serostatus were compiled alongside the repertoire data. Every discovery cohort repertoire had been produced on one sequencing platform. The study aimed to test whether cataloging public T cell receptors could reveal signatures of past pathogen exposure. Broader findings and caveats from the paper: In vitro tests confirmed that three of the cytomegalovirus-associated TCR beta chains recognize cytomegalovirus antigens. A later analysis associated around 16,000 TCR beta sequences with specific HLA alleles at a false discovery rate of 0.05. Compared with equally common non-associated chains, HLA-associated TCR beta chains in a later analysis were more clonally expanded and had lower generation probabilities. An earlier analysis of approximately 600 of the donors showed that most TCR beta V segments appeared in productive rearrangements either about 87% or about 30% of the time, which broadly matched IMGT annotations. A later analysis found that TCR association rates varied across HLA loci, with DRB1 alleles showing the most associated TCRs and HLA-C alleles the fewest. Immune exposure information for the cohort was limited to CMV serostatus. HLA typing was unavailable for some donors at each locus, so association tests used only the typed subset. In the study, roughly 160 TCR beta chains were listed as associated with cytomegalovirus. Because counts were too low, some 17 rarely observed V segments, including chromosome 9 orphons, were left out of the earlier analysis of several hundred of the donors. Across donors, most TCR sequences were observed very rarely, whereas some public TCRs were present in many individuals. Presence/absence analyses assumed roughly uniform sequencing depth across donors, an assumption that may not hold. The classifier was reported to diagnose cytomegalovirus status with high specificity and sensitivity in both the original and validation cohorts. According to a later analysis, parvovirus B19, influenza, CMV and Epstein-Barr virus appeared linked to several top co-occurrence clusters. Correlated functional status among segregating V segments might be attributable to linkage disequilibrium, but an unknown experimental factor could not be ruled out. In a later genetic analysis, a missense DCLRE1C variant was associated with V-gene and J-gene trimming of TCR beta chains, and the association was replicated in an independent cohort. In this cohort, only TCR beta chains were sequenced, and detectable features were limited by the absence of alpha or paired-chain data. It was suggested by the authors that the approach could potentially be generalized to other disease states and immunological phenotypes. A cluster of highly shared sequence variants was judged likely to be a technical artifact of the sequencing pipeline. Some IMGT-functional V segments, including TRBV6-2 and TRBV6-3, could not be told apart with the 87-base-pair reads, so those segments were excluded. A further reported finding was that TCR beta sequences accurately predicted the HLA-A and HLA-B alleles for most subjects in the first cohort. A later genetic analysis reported fewer N-insertions in productive TCRs among donors in an Asian-associated ancestry cluster than the roughly 620-donor mean. When HLA alleles, especially DR and DQ, strongly co-occurred, TCR associations were difficult to assign to individual alleles. According to a later analysis, most CMV-associated TCR beta chains appeared to be HLA-restricted, and the HLA associations seemed to be driven largely by CMV exposure.

Library preparation employed the immunoSEQ multiplex PCR assay. For the multiplex PCR, a mixture combining 60 forward primers for TCR Vbeta segments and 13 reverse primers for TCR Jbeta segments was used. The CDR3 region of rearranged TCR beta genes was amplified from genomic DNA with a multiplex PCR assay. The Illumina HiSeq System was used to sequence the amplified TCR beta libraries as 87-base-pair reads. For the original study's pipeline: A later analysis tallied 75 million to 95 million unique TCR beta chains across the approximately 670 repertoires, and some 10 million of those chains were shared by two or more donors. To remove PCR and sequencing errors, raw reads were error-corrected and collapsed into unique sequences using a nearest-neighbor algorithm that merged closely related sequences. To assign V, D and J gene segments, CDR3 sequences were aligned to IMGT reference sequences. For a sequence to be retained, a match of at least six nucleotides was required to both a V gene segment and a J gene segment. Rearrangements were called productive when the CDR3 lacked stop codons and stayed in frame with V and J; all others were non-productive. CDR3 was defined according to IMGT convention as the region running from the second conserved V-encoded cysteine to the conserved J-encoded phenylalanine. The earlier analysis of some 580 of the donors excluded any sequence lacking an unambiguous match to a single V gene segment. In an earlier analysis of 587 of the donors, V segments were called functional above 56.7% productive rearrangements and were called segregating when the between-donor standard deviation exceeded 5%. A statistical classification framework was built for diagnosing cytomegalovirus status from the catalog of TCR beta chain sequences. V and J gene assignment, in a later analysis, came from comparing TCR nucleotide sequences with IMGT/GENE-DB human TR gene sequences. Using the TCRdist pipeline, a later analysis assigned CDR3 sequences along with most-parsimonious VDJ recombination scenarios. A later analysis defined each TCR beta chain by its CDR3 amino acid sequence plus V-gene family, and excluded reads lacking a unique V-gene family. As a way to deal with suspected cross-contamination and a sequencing artifact, a later analysis dropped more than 500 nucleotide sequences that were highly shared and had low generation probability. For each public chain, a later analysis derived a clonal expansion index from normalized ranks of inferred template counts within each repertoire. A later analysis computed generation probabilities with a VDJ recombination model fitted to out-of-frame rearrangements, and checked the results against IGoR. A later analysis scored TCR-TCR, TCR-HLA and TCR-CMV co-occurrence with hypergeometric tests, applying a repertoire-size bias correction to TCR pairs. To estimate false discovery rates, a later analysis permuted the HLA or CMV assignments 20 times. In a later analysis, co-occurring TCRs were grouped using DBSCAN, and TCRdist sequence similarity was added for clustering within HLA-allele-positive subsets. For co-occurrence clustering, repertoires with fewer than 30,000 or more than 120,000 public chains were excluded, along with roughly 5 repertoires with anomalous nucleotide sharing. The source is immuneACCESS, and TCRdb retained only in-frame sequences with V and J called. Part of the clones is not carried over; for the studies checked, unresolved V genes explain less than half of this, and the remainder is unexplained. V and J calls and clone size come straight from that table; D and trimming were deduced from the DNA. The sample has 100,000 to 150,000 clones on record, approximately 75% of them singletons. Of the sample, under 5% falls within the top ten clones.

For CDR1 and CDR2, the germline V gene lists MDHEN and SYDVKM. CDR3 length: 16 amino acids, cysteine to phenylalanine. The read is trimmed to its CDR3 DNA, 48 bases read in frame from base 1. V and J are trimmed by 2 bases and 5 bases, and the gene matches miss 10 bases of the junction. The cohort comprised 550 to 700 healthy bone marrow donors. At the time of sampling, every cohort member was nominally healthy, though immune exposures that went unrecorded were likely present. The donor was CMV seronegative and belonged to the group of over 350 seronegative cohort members. A peripheral blood sample was provided by each donor, and peripheral blood mononuclear cells were used for TCR beta sequencing. The Qiagen DNeasy Blood Extraction Kit was used to extract genomic DNA from the blood cell samples. With respect to this clone: Its antigen remains undetermined. No base qualities exist here, and no much larger clone lies one base off it.

The rearranged chain carries TRBV28 and TRBJ2-7; 9 junctional bases match TRBD1. Material for sequencing was PBMCs. The clonotype comes from a man aged 25 to 40 in good health and CMV-seronegative. This receptor has the CDR3 CASSLLPGQGVHEQYF. The nucleotide sequence reads TGTGCCAGCAGTTTACTGCCGGGACAGGGAGTCCACGAGCAGTACTTC.